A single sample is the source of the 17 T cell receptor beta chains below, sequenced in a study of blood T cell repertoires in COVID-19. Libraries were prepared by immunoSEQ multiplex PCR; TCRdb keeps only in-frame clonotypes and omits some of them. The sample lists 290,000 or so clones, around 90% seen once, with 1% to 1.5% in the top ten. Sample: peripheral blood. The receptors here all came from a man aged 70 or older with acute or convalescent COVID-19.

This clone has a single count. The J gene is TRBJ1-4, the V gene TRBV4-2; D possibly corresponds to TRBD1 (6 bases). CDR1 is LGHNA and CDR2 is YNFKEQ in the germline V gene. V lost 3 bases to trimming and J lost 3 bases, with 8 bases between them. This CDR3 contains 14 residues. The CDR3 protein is CASSQAGANEKLFF. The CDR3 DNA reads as TGTGCCAGCAGCCAGGCAGGGGCTAATGAAAAACTGTTTTTT.

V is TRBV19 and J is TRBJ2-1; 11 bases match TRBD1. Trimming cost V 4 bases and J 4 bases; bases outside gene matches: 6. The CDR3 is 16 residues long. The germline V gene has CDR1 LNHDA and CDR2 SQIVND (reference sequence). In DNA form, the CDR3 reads TGTGCCAGTAGTAGGCGGACAGGGGGCGATTACAATGAGCAGTTCTTC. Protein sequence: CASSRRTGGDYNEQFF.

The CDR3 nucleotides are TGTGCCAGCTCGACAGGTCCTGGGGCCAACGTCCTGACTTTC. Protein sequence: CASSTGPGANVLTF. The chain joins TRBV3-1 (or the pseudogene TRBV3-2) to TRBJ2-6; D possibly corresponds to TRBD1 (6 bases). V lost 8 bases, J lost 2 bases, and 10 bases lay in between. Germline CDR1 reads LGHDT; CDR2 reads YNNKEL (reference sequence). The CDR3 covers 14 residues.

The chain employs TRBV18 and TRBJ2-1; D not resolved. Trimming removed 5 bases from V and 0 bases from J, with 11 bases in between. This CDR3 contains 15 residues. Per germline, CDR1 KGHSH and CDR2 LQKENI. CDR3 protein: CASSYGESSYNEQFF. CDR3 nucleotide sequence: TGTGCCAGCTCATACGGAGAGAGCTCCTACAATGAGCAGTTCTTC.

The CDR3 DNA reads as TGTGCCAGCAGTTCGTCCGACAGGGAAGGTAACGCTGGCTACACCTTC. Translated, it gives CASSSSDREGNAGYTF. This sequence joins TRBV28 and TRBJ1-2, with 7 bases matching TRBD1. Losses at the gene ends were 4 bases for V and 7 bases for J; bases not matched to a gene: 15. Germline lookup yields CDR1 MDHEN and CDR2 SYDVKM. This CDR3 is 16 amino acids long.

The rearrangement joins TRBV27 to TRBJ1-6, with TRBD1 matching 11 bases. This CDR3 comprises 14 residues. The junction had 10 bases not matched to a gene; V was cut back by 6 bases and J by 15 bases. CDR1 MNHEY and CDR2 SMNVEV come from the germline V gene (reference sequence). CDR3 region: CASSQDRGRGVLHF. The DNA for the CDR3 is TGTGCCAGCAGCCAGGACAGGGGGCGGGGGGTCCTCCACTTT.

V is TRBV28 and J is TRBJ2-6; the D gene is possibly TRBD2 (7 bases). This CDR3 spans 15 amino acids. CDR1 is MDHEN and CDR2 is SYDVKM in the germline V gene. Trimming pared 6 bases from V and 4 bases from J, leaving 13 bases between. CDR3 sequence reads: CASRWGGPGANVLTF. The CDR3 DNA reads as TGTGCCAGCAGATGGGGGGGGCCAGGGGCCAACGTCCTGACTTTC.

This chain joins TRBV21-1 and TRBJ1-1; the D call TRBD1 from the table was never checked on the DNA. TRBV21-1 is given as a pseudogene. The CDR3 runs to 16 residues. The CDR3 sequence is CASSKEAGSPNTEAFF. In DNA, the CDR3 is TGTGCCAGCAGCAAAGAGGCAGGGTCCCCTAACACTGAAGCTTTCTTT.

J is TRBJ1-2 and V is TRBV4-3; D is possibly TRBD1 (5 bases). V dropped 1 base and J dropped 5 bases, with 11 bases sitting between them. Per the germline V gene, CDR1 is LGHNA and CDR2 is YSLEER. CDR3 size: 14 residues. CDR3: CASSQVNGGYGYTF. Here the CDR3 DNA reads TGCGCCAGCAGCCAAGTCAACGGGGGATATGGCTACACCTTC.

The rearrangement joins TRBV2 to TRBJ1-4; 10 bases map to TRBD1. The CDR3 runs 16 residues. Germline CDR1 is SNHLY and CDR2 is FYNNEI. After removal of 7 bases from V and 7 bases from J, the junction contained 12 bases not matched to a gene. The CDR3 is CASTRGSWDRGEKLFF. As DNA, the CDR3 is TGTGCCAGCACCAGAGGGAGCTGGGACAGGGGTGAAAAACTGTTTTTT. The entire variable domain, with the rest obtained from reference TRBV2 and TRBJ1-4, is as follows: EPEVTQTPSHQVTQMGQEVILRCVPISNHLYFYWYRQILGQKVEFLVSFYNNEISEKSEIFDDQFSVERPDGSNFTLKIRSTKLEDSAMYFCASTRGSWDRGEKLFFGSGTQLSVL.

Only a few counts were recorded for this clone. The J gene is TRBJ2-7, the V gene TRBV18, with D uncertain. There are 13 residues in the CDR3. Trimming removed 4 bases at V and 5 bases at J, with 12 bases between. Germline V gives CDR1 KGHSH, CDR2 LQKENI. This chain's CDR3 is CASSRPGTNEQYF. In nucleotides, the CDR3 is TGTGCCAGCTCACGCCCGGGTACCAACGAGCAGTACTTC.

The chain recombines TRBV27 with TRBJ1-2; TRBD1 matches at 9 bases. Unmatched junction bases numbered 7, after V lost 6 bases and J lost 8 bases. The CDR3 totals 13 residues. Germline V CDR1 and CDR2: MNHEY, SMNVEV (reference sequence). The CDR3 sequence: CASSPKGQGGYTF. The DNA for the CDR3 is TGTGCCAGCAGCCCTAAGGGACAGGGAGGCTACACCTTC.

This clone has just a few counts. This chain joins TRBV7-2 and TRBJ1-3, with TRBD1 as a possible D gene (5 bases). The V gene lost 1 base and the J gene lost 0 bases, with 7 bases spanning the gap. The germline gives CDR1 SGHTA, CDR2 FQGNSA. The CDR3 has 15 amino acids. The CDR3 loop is CASSLVGASGNTIYF. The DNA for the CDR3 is TGTGCCAGCAGCTTAGTAGGGGCCTCTGGAAACACCATATATTTT.

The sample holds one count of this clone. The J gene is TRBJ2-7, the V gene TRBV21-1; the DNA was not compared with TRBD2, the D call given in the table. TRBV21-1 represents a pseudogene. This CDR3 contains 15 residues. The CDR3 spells CASSTPEGAPYEQYF. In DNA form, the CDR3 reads TGTGCCAGCAGCACCCCCGAGGGCGCCCCCTACGAGCAGTACTTC.

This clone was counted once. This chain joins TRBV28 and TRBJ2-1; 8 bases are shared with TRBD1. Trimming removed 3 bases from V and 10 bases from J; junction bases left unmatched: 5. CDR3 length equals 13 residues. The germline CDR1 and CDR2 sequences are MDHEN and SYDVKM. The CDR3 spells CASSLGQEREQFF. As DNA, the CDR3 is TGTGCCAGCAGTTTGGGACAGGAGAGAGAGCAGTTCTTC.

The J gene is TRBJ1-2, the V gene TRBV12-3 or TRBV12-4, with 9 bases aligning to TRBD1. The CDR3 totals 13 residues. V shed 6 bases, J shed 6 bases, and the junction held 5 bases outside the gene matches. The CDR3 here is CASRLGQGNGYTF. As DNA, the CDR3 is TGTGCCAGCAGACTAGGACAGGGGAATGGCTACACCTTC.

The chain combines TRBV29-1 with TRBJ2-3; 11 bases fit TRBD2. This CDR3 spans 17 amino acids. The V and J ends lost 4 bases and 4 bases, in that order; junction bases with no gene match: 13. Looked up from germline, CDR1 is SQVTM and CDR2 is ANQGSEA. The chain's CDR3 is CSVGYSISGRVADTQYF. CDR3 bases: TGCAGCGTTGGGTACAGCATTAGCGGGAGGGTGGCAGATACGCAGTATTTT.